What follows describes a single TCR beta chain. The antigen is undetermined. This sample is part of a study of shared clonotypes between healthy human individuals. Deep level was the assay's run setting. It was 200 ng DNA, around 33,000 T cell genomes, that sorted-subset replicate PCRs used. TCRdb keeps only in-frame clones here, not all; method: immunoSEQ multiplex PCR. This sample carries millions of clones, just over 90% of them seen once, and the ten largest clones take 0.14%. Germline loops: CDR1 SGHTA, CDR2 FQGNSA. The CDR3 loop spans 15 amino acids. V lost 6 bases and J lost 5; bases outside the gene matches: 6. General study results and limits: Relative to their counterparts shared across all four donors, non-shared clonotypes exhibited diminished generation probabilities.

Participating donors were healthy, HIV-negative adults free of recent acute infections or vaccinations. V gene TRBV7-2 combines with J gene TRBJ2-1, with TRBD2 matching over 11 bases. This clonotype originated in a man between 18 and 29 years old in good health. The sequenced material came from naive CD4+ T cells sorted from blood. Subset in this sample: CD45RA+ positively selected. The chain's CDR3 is CASRLAGAPDNEQFF. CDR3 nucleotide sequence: TGTGCCAGCAGACTAGCGGGAGCCCCTGACAATGAGCAGTTCTTC.